Given below is one T cell receptor beta chain in context. Its antigen is still unknown. With 60 Vbeta and 13 Jbeta primers, the PCR was carried out. TCRdb's copy holds only in-frame clones and misses some; the assay was immunoSEQ multiplex PCR. This sample contains fewer than 200,000 clones. These data are taken from a study of cytomegalovirus exposure and HLA in healthy donors. Study details: Earlier findings included 90 million to 120 million unique TCR beta sequences obtained from 150 million to 200 million T cells. The study's findings and limits: Reported findings show TCR beta sequences accurately forecast HLA-A and HLA-B alleles in most subjects. Several of the most significant clusters appeared, in a later analysis, to be linked to common viral pathogens.

The study sampled nominally healthy donors, though unrecorded immune exposures were likely. Germline lookup yields CDR1 KGHSH and CDR2 LQKENI. The CDR3 is 14 residues long. With 3 bases removed from V and 3 bases from J, the gap between germline ends came to 11 bases. This clonotype was sampled from a man aged 30 to 39 in good health and CMV-seronegative. The chain links TRBV18 to TRBJ1-2, with D perhaps TRBD1 (5 bases). Sequenced sample: PBMCs. Written as DNA, the CDR3 is TGTGCCAGCTCACCGCAGGGTTGGGACTATGGCTACACCTTC. Residues: CASSPQGWDYGYTF.